The T cell receptor (beta chain) described here comes from a study of T cell responses to AZD1222 COVID-19 vaccine (TCRdb year 2021). Turning to the overall study: AZD1222 recipients given second doses at about 4 weeks or at about 12 weeks were pooled, since spike-specific TCR depth and breadth were not found to differ between the two schedules. A total of about 240 trial participants underwent TCR sequencing, of whom 207 received two doses of AZD1222 and about 25 received two doses of the MenACWY control vaccine. Trial participants were enrolled into age subgroups of 18-55, 56-69 and 70-plus years, which contained approximately 150, 28 and 58 TCR-sequenced participants, respectively. Summary of the overall study and its limitations: Most participants were white British and females outnumbered males, and the authors suggested that clonal diversity may have been underestimated. Only five to seven AZD1222 recipients were SARS-CoV-2 seropositive at baseline, limiting conclusions about previously exposed vaccinees. Because no day 14 peak-response samples were available, the repertoires could be characterized only after the peak T cell response. In the small 56-69-year group, the increase in depth fell short of significance, most likely because of low power. Vaccine-associated CD4 TCRs spanned the whole spike protein, with dominant responses in regions 160-218 and 743-854. Spike-specific TCR breadth and depth rose significantly after two AZD1222 doses compared with day 0 and with MenACWY recipients. Nearly half of unique spike-specific TCRs reportedly recognized epitopes outside regions mutated in the B.1.351 and B.1.1.7 variants.

Regarding this clone: Its antigen is unknown. The input lacks base qualities; no much larger clone sits a single base away.

The CDR3 regions of human TCRbeta chains were analyzed by immunosequencing. Concerning the study's data processing: Repertoire TCRs were matched against a reference library of SARS-CoV-2-specific TCRs generated with the MIRA antigen-specificity platform. Breadth was defined as the fraction of unique TCRs that were SARS-CoV-2-associated, and depth was defined as the fraction of total T cells that were SARS-CoV-2-associated. Each spike-specific TCR was assigned to its reactive spike region and to a CD4 or CD8 class using the MIRA data. Log10-transformed breadth and depth values were compared by one-way ANOVA with Sidak's multiple comparisons tests. This immuneACCESS table, as held by TCRdb, lists in-frame sequences with V and J called but not all clones. Of the missing ones, under half trace to an unresolved V gene in checked studies; the others have no known cause. That table gives V, J and clone size, and the DNA gave D and trimming. The table for this sample lists about 130,000 clones; 88% of them were counted only once. The top ten constitute 7.5% to 8% of the sample.

The meaning of the sample's time point label: baseline before first vaccination. Samples from vaccinated people were obtained from the UK trials COV001 and COV002, which included a single-blind randomized controlled phase 2/3 trial of AZD1222 (ChAdOx1 nCoV-19) in healthy adults. For TCRbeta chain sequencing, PBMC samples were collected from trial participants at day 0 and at day 28 after the second dose. The CDR3 has 15 amino acids, counting the end cysteine and phenylalanine. Only the CDR3 DNA stays, 45 bases, in frame from base 1. V is cut back by 5 bases and J by 4 bases, with 8 bases in the junction unmatched. CDR1 and CDR2 are read off the germline V gene (reference sequence) as LGHDT and YNNKEL.

This clonotype originated in an adult in good health. This specimen consisted of peripheral blood, obtained on day 0 of AZD1222 vaccination. The rearrangement combines TRBV3-1 (or the pseudogene TRBV3-2) with TRBJ1-3, with 7 bases aligning to TRBD1. Here is the DNA: TGTGCCAGCAGCTCCCGGACAGGTTCGGGAAACACCATATATTTT. This codes for CASSSRTGSGNTIYF.